A selection of T cell receptor beta chains follows, all from one sample in a study of beta chain features in type 1 diabetes. Using immunoSEQ multiplex PCR, the repertoire was profiled, and TCRdb retains in-frame clones only, with some absent. This table holds some 120,000 clones, roughly 17% found once. What was sequenced was central memory CD4+ T cells from blood. These receptors came from a man aged 18 to 30 with type 1 diabetes. The CDR3 runs from the conserved cysteine through the conserved F or W. Each record gives: clone size, D gene, V gene, J gene, CDR3 protein, CDR3 DNA. A D gene is named only where the DNA matches it firmly. Size values are once, few and many counts, or a class for expanded clones, and some rows have none.

clone size: few; D gene: -; V gene: TRBV4-3; J gene: TRBJ1-2; CDR3 protein: CASSPATRDGYTF; CDR3 DNA: TGCGCCAGCAGCCCGGCCACCCGGGATGGCTACACCTTC
clone size: few; D gene: -; V gene: TRBV6-6; J gene: TRBJ2-1; CDR3 protein: CASSLDSFSYNEQFF; CDR3 DNA: TGTGCCAGCAGTCTGGACAGCTTCTCCTACAATGAGCAGTTCTTC
clone size: -; D gene: TRBD1; V gene: TRBV7-2; J gene: TRBJ1-5; CDR3 protein: CASRPGGGNQPQHF; CDR3 DNA: TGTGCCAGCAGACCAGGGGGGGGCAATCAGCCCCAGCATTTT
clone size: many; D gene: TRBD1; V gene: TRBV14; J gene: TRBJ2-1; CDR3 protein: CASSQDPGTAYNEQFF; CDR3 DNA: TGTGCCAGCAGCCAAGATCCCGGGACAGCCTACAATGAGCAGTTCTTC
clone size: once; D gene: TRBD2; V gene: TRBV4-1; J gene: TRBJ2-4; CDR3 protein: CASSPTSGRDVAKNIQYF; CDR3 DNA: TGCGCCAGCAGCCCTACTAGCGGGAGGGACGTAGCCAAAAACATTCAGTACTTC
clone size: -; D gene: TRBD1; V gene: TRBV7-9; J gene: TRBJ2-1; CDR3 protein: CATDRGSYNEQFF; CDR3 DNA: TGTGCCACGGACAGGGGGTCCTACAATGAGCAGTTCTTC
clone size: few; D gene: -; V gene: TRBV29-1; J gene: TRBJ2-1; CDR3 protein: CSVDPSQGNPYNEQFF; CDR3 DNA: TGCAGCGTTGACCCCAGCCAGGGAAACCCCTACAATGAGCAGTTCTTC
clone size: -; D gene: TRBD1; V gene: TRBV4-2; J gene: TRBJ2-3; CDR3 protein: CASSVQGDTDTQYF; CDR3 DNA: TGTGCCAGCAGCGTACAGGGGGACACAGATACGCAGTATTTT
clone size: few; D gene: -; V gene: TRBV6-5; J gene: TRBJ1-1; CDR3 protein: CASRVGQQNTEAFF; CDR3 DNA: TGTGCCAGCAGAGTAGGACAGCAGAACACTGAAGCTTTCTTT
clone size: -; D gene: TRBD1; V gene: TRBV29-1; J gene: TRBJ1-2; CDR3 protein: CSHSVDTGGDGYTF; CDR3 DNA: TGCAGCCATAGCGTTGATACAGGGGGAGATGGCTACACCTTC
clone size: -; D gene: -; V gene: TRBV7-2; J gene: TRBJ2-3; CDR3 protein: CASSLESAGDTQYF; CDR3 DNA: TGTGCCAGCAGCTTAGAATCAGCGGGAGATACGCAGTATTTT
clone size: few; D gene: -; V gene: TRBV20-1; J gene: TRBJ2-5; CDR3 protein: CSPIDQETQYF; CDR3 DNA: TGCAGTCCAATCGACCAAGAGACCCAGTACTTC
clone size: -; D gene: -; V gene: TRBV4-1; J gene: TRBJ1-2; CDR3 protein: CASSQVGGQPTGGYTF; CDR3 DNA: TGCGCCAGCAGCCAAGTTGGTGGACAGCCCACCGGGGGCTACACCTTC
clone size: few; D gene: -; V gene: TRBV7-2; J gene: TRBJ2-5; CDR3 protein: CASSLVGRAETQYF; CDR3 DNA: TGTGCCAGCAGCTTAGTCGGCCGGGCGGAGACCCAGTACTTC
clone size: -; D gene: -; V gene: TRBV5-1; J gene: TRBJ2-7; CDR3 protein: CASRGTYEQYF; CDR3 DNA: TGCGCCAGCAGGGGGACCTACGAGCAGTACTTC
clone size: -; D gene: TRBD1; V gene: TRBV4-1; J gene: TRBJ2-5; CDR3 protein: CASSKTGQGEETQYF; CDR3 DNA: TGCGCCAGCAGCAAAACGGGACAGGGGGAAGAGACCCAGTACTTC
clone size: few; D gene: -; V gene: TRBV5-1; J gene: TRBJ2-2; CDR3 protein: CASSLDVTGELFF; CDR3 DNA: TGCGCCAGCAGCTTGGACGTTACCGGGGAGCTGTTTTTT
clone size: few; D gene: -; V gene: TRBV7-9; J gene: TRBJ1-2; CDR3 protein: CASSKEGYGYTF; CDR3 DNA: TGTGCCAGCAGCAAGGAAGGCTATGGCTACACCTTC
clone size: few; D gene: -; V gene: TRBV21-1; J gene: TRBJ2-7; CDR3 protein: CASSKGAPRDRSYEQYF; CDR3 DNA: TGTGCCAGCAGCAAAGGGGCCCCCCGGGACCGCTCCTACGAGCAGTACTTC
clone size: -; D gene: TRBD1; V gene: TRBV30; J gene: TRBJ2-7; CDR3 protein: CAWSHRDRGRHEQYF; CDR3 DNA: TGTGCCTGGAGTCATCGGGACAGGGGGCGACACGAGCAGTACTTC
clone size: few; D gene: -; V gene: TRBV30; J gene: TRBJ2-7; CDR3 protein: CAWSPWAFEQYF; CDR3 DNA: TGTGCCTGGAGTCCCTGGGCCTTCGAGCAGTACTTC
clone size: few; D gene: -; V gene: TRBV7-6; J gene: TRBJ2-5; CDR3 protein: CASSLVLAQETQYF; CDR3 DNA: TGTGCCAGCAGCTTAGTACTCGCTCAAGAGACCCAGTACTTC
clone size: -; D gene: -; V gene: TRBV30; J gene: TRBJ1-2; CDR3 protein: CAWSRGQIEGGYTF; CDR3 DNA: TGTGCCTGGAGTAGGGGACAAATAGAAGGAGGCTACACCTTC
clone size: -; D gene: -; V gene: TRBV9; J gene: TRBJ2-7; CDR3 protein: CASSVADPGLGEQYF; CDR3 DNA: TGTGCCAGCAGCGTAGCGGATCCCGGTCTAGGCGAGCAGTACTTC
clone size: -; D gene: -; V gene: TRBV29-1; J gene: TRBJ1-2; CDR3 protein: CSVVRELTYGYTF; CDR3 DNA: TGCAGCGTAGTCAGGGAACTTACCTATGGCTACACCTTC
clone size: -; D gene: -; V gene: TRBV30; J gene: TRBJ2-5; CDR3 protein: CAWSLGGAGTQYF; CDR3 DNA: TGTGCCTGGAGTCTTGGGGGGGCAGGGACCCAGTACTTC
clone size: few; D gene: -; V gene: TRBV4-2; J gene: TRBJ2-1; CDR3 protein: CASRKDSNNEQFF; CDR3 DNA: TGTGCCAGCAGAAAGGACAGCAACAATGAGCAGTTCTTC
clone size: -; D gene: -; V gene: TRBV29-1; J gene: TRBJ2-6; CDR3 protein: CSSHPGAGANVLTF; CDR3 DNA: TGCAGCTCCCACCCGGGCGCTGGGGCCAACGTCCTGACTTTC
clone size: few; D gene: TRBD1; V gene: TRBV10-3; J gene: TRBJ1-5; CDR3 protein: CAISGSTGPNQPQHF; CDR3 DNA: TGTGCCATCAGTGGATCGACAGGGCCCAATCAGCCCCAGCATTTT
clone size: few; D gene: TRBD1; V gene: TRBV28; J gene: TRBJ1-2; CDR3 protein: CASRRQGGYGYTF; CDR3 DNA: TGTGCCAGCAGACGACAGGGAGGCTATGGCTACACCTTC
clone size: -; D gene: -; V gene: TRBV29-1; J gene: TRBJ2-7; CDR3 protein: CSPGTQKWYEQYF; CDR3 DNA: TGCAGCCCCGGGACACAAAAGTGGTACGAGCAGTACTTC
clone size: few; D gene: -; V gene: TRBV19; J gene: TRBJ2-7; CDR3 protein: CASSTRSTGTYEQYF; CDR3 DNA: TGTGCCAGTAGTACCCGCTCAACAGGGACCTACGAGCAGTACTTC
clone size: few; D gene: TRBD1; V gene: TRBV27; J gene: TRBJ1-1; CDR3 protein: CASPPGQVNTEAFF; CDR3 DNA: TGTGCCAGCCCTCCGGGACAGGTGAACACTGAAGCTTTCTTT
clone size: -; D gene: -; V gene: TRBV10-3; J gene: TRBJ1-1; CDR3 protein: CAISESRTEEAFF; CDR3 DNA: TGTGCCATCAGTGAGTCGAGGACAGAAGAAGCTTTCTTT
clone size: few; D gene: -; V gene: TRBV7-2; J gene: TRBJ2-7; CDR3 protein: CASSPFGGGSYEQYF; CDR3 DNA: TGTGCCAGCAGCCCCTTCGGAGGAGGCTCCTACGAGCAGTACTTC
clone size: -; D gene: -; V gene: TRBV14; J gene: TRBJ2-1; CDR3 protein: CASSRGGFTHEQFF; CDR3 DNA: TGTGCCAGCAGCCGGGGGGGCTTCACCCATGAGCAGTTCTTC
clone size: few; D gene: -; V gene: TRBV30; J gene: TRBJ2-5; CDR3 protein: CAWSGSGETQYF; CDR3 DNA: TGTGCCTGGAGTGGCAGCGGTGAGACCCAGTACTTC
clone size: -; D gene: -; V gene: TRBV28; J gene: TRBJ1-5; CDR3 protein: CASSLPGHSNQPQHF; CDR3 DNA: TGTGCCAGCAGTTTACCGGGACATAGCAATCAGCCCCAGCATTTT
clone size: -; D gene: -; V gene: TRBV4-3; J gene: TRBJ1-5; CDR3 protein: CASSQGLVGNQPQHF; CDR3 DNA: TGCGCCAGCAGCCAAGGGTTGGTCGGCAATCAGCCCCAGCATTTT
clone size: many; D gene: -; V gene: TRBV5-1; J gene: TRBJ2-3; CDR3 protein: CASSKLSGDTQYF; CDR3 DNA: TGCGCCAGCAGCAAGCTGAGTGGAGATACGCAGTATTTT
clone size: many; D gene: -; V gene: TRBV2; J gene: TRBJ2-3; CDR3 protein: CASKQGTDTQYF; CDR3 DNA: TGTGCCAGCAAACAGGGCACAGATACGCAGTATTTT
clone size: -; D gene: -; V gene: TRBV6-5; J gene: TRBJ2-5; CDR3 protein: CASSRDYQETQYF; CDR3 DNA: TGTGCCAGCAGTCGGGACTACCAAGAGACCCAGTACTTC
clone size: many; D gene: -; V gene: TRBV28; J gene: TRBJ1-2; CDR3 protein: CASSLRPYGYTF; CDR3 DNA: TGTGCCAGCAGTTTACGCCCCTATGGCTACACCTTC
clone size: few; D gene: -; V gene: TRBV1; J gene: TRBJ2-6; CDR3 protein: CTSSQDPKRESPLRANVLTF; CDR3 DNA: TGCACCAGCAGCCAAGATCCTAAGCGGGAGTCCCCTCTCAGGGCCAACGTCCTGACTTTC